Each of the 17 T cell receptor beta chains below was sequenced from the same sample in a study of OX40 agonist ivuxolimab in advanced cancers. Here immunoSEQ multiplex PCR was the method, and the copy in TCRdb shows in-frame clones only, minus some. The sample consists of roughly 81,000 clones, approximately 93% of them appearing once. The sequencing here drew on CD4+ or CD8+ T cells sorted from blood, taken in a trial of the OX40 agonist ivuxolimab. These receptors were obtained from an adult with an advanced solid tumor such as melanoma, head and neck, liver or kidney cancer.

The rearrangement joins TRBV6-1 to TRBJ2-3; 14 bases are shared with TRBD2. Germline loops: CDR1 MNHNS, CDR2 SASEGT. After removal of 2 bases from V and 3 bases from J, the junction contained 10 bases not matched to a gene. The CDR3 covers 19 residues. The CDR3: CASSENEGLAGEGTDTQYF. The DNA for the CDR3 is TGTGCCAGCAGTGAAAACGAGGGACTAGCGGGAGAAGGGACAGATACGCAGTATTTT.

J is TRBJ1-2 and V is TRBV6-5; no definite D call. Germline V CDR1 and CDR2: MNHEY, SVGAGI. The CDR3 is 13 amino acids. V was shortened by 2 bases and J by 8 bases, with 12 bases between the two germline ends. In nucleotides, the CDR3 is TGTGCCAGCAGTTACATCACTCTGGGCGGCTACACCTTC. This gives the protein CASSYITLGGYTF.

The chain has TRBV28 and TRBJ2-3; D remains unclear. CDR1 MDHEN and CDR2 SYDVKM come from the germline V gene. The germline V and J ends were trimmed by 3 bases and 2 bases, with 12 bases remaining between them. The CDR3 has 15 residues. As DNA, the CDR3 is TGTGCCAGCAGTTTCACGGGCAGAAACACAGATACGCAGTATTTT. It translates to CASSFTGRNTDTQYF.

The CDR3 region is CASSSGTSGRLGDTQYF. The CDR3 DNA sequence: TGTGCCAGCAGCTCCGGGACTAGCGGGAGGTTGGGAGATACGCAGTATTTT. V usage is TRBV7-9 and J usage is TRBJ2-3, with 15 bases identical to TRBD2. The CDR3 covers 17 residues. Germline CDR1 is SEHNR and CDR2 is FQNEAQ (reference sequence). V shed 4 bases and J 5 bases; nucleotides not matched to a gene: 7.

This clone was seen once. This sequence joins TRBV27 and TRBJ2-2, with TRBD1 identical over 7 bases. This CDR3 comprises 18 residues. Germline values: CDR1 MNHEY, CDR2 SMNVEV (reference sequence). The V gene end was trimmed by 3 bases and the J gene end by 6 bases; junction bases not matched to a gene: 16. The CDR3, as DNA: TGTGCCAGCAGTTTTGATCCTCGACAGGGTTTAGGTTCCGGGGAGCTGTTTTTT. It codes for CASSFDPRQGLGSGELFF.

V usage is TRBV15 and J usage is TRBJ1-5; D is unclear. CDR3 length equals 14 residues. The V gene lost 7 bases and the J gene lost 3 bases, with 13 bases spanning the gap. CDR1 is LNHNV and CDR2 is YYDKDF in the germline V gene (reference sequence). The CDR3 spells CATTIRGNNQPQHF. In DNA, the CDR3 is TGTGCCACCACTATACGAGGAAACAATCAGCCCCAGCATTTT.

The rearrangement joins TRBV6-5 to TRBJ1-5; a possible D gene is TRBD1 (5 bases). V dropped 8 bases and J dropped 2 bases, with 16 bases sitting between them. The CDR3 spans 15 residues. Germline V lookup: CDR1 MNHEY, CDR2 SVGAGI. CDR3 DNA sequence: TGTGCCAGCTCCCATCCGACAGCCGGCAATCAGCCCCAGCATTTT. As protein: CASSHPTAGNQPQHF.

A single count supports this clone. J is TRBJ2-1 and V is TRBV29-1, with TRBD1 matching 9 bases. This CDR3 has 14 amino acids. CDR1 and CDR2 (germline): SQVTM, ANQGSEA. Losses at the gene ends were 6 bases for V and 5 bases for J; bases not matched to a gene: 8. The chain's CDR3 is CSVDPGQGDNEQFF. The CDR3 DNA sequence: TGCAGCGTGGATCCGGGACAGGGTGACAATGAGCAGTTCTTC.

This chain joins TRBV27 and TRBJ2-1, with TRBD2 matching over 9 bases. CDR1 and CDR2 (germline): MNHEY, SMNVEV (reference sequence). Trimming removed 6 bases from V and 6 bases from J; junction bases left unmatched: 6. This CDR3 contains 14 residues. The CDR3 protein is CASSAPRGGNEQFF. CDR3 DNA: TGTGCCAGCAGCGCCCCGCGGGGGGGCAATGAGCAGTTCTTC.

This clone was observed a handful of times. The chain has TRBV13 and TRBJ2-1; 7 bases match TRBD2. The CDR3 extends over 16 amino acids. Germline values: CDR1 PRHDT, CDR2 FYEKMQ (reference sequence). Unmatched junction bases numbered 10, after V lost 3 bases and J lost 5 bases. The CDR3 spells CASSLWYGGRDNEQFF. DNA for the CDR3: TGTGCCAGCAGCTTGTGGTACGGCGGGAGAGACAATGAGCAGTTCTTC.

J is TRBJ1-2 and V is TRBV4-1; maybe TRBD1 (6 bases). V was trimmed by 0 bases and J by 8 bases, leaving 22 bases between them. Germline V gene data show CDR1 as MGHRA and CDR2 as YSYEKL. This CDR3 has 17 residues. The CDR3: CASSQDNRAGSARGYTF. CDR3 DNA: TGCGCCAGCAGCCAAGATAACAGGGCAGGGTCGGCGAGGGGCTACACCTTC.

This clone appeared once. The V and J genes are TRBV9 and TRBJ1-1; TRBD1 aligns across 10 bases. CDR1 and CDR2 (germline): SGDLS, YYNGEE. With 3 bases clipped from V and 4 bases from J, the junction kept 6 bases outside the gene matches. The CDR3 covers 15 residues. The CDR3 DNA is TGTGCCAGCAGCGGAAGACAGGGGGCGATCACTGAAGCTTTCTTT. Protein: CASSGRQGAITEAFF.

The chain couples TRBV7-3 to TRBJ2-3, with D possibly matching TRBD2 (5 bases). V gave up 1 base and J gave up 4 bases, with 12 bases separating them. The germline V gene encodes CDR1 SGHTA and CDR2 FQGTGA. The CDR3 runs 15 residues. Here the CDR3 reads CASSLIGGSADTQYF. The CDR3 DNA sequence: TGTGCCAGCAGCTTAATTGGTGGTAGCGCAGATACGCAGTATTTT.

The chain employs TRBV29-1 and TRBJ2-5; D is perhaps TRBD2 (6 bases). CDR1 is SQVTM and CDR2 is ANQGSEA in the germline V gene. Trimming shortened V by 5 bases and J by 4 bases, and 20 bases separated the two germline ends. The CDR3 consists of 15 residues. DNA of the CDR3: TGCAGCGTTATCCCCTTCGAGCGGGCCGTAGAGACCCAGTACTTC. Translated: CSVIPFERAVETQYF.

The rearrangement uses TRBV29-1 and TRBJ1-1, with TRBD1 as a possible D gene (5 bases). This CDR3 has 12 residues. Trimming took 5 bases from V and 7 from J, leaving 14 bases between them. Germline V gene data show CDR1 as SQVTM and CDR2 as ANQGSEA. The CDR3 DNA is TGCAGCGTTCCCATGGGGGGGGGTGAAGCTTTCTTT. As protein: CSVPMGGGEAFF. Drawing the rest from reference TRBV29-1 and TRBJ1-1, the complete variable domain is SAVISQKPSRDICQRGTSLTIQCQVDSQVTMMFWYRQQPGQSLTLIATANQGSEATYESGFVIDKFPISRPNLTFSTLTVSNMSPEDSSIYLCSVPMGGGEAFFGQGTRLTVV.

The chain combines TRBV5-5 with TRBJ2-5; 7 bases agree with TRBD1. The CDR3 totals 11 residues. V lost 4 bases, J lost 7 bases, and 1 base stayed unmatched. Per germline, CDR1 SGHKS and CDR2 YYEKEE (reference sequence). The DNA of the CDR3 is TGTGCCAGCAGCCCAGGGGGGACCCAGTACTTC. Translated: CASSPGGTQYF.

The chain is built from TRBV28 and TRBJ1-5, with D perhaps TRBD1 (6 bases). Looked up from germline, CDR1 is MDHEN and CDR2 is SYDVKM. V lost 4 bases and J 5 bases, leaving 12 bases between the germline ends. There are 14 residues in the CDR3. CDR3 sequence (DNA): TGTGCCAGCAGTTGGGGGGGCTCCGATCAGCCCCAGCATTTT. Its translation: CASSWGGSDQPQHF.